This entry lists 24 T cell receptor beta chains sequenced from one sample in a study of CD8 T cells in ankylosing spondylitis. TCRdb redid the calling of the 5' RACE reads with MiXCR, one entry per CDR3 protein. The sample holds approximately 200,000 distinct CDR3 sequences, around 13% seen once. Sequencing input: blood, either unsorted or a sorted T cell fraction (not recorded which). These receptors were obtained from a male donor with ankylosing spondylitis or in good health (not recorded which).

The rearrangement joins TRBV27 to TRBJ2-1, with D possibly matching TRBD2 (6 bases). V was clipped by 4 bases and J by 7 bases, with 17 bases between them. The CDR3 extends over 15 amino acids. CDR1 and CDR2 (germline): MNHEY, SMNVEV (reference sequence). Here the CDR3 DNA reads TGTGCCAGCAGTTCCCAAACTAGCCGCAAGAATGAGCAGTTCTTC. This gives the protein CASSSQTSRKNEQFF.

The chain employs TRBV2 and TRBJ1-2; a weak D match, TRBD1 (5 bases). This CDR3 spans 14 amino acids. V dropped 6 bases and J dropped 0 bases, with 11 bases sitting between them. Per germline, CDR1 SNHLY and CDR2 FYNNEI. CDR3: CASRGTAANYGYTF. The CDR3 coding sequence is TGTGCCAGCAGGGGGACGGCAGCTAACTATGGCTACACCTTC.

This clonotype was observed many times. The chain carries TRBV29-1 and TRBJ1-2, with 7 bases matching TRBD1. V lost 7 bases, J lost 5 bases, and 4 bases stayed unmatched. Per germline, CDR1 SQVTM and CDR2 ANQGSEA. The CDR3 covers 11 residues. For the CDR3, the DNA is TGCAGCGCTGACAGGGTATATGGCTACACCTTC. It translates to CSADRVYGYTF.

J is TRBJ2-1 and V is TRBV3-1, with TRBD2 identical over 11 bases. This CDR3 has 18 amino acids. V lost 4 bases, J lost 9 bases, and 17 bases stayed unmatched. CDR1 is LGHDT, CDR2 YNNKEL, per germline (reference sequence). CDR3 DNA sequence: TGTGCCAGCAGCCCCGGTGTAGCGGGAGGGCCGGTGTGGAGTGAGCAGTTCTTC. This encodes CASSPGVAGGPVWSEQFF.

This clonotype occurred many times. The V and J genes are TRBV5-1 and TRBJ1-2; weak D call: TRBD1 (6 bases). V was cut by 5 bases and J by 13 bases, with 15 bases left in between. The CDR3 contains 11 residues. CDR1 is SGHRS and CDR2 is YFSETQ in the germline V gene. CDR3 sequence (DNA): TGCGCCAGCAGATCGCCAGGGACAATCACCTTC. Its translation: CASRSPGTITF.

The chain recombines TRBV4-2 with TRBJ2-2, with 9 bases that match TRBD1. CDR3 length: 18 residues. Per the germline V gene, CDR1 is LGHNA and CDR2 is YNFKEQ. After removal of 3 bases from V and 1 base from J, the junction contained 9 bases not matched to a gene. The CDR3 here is CASSHPLPTGGNTGELFF. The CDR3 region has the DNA TGTGCCAGCAGCCATCCCCTTCCGACAGGGGGGAACACCGGGGAGCTGTTTTTT.

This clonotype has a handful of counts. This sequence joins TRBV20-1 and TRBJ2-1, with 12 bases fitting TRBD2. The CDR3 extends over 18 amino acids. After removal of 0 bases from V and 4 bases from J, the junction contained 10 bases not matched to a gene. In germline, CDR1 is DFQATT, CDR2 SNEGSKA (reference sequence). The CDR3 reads CSARDVTSGGQGYNEQFF. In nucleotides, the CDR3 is TGCAGTGCTAGAGATGTGACTAGCGGGGGACAAGGTTACAATGAGCAGTTCTTC.

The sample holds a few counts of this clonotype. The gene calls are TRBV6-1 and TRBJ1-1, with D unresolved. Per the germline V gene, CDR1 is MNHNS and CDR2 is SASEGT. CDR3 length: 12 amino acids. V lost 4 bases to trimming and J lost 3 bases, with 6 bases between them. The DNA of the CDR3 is TGTGCCAGCAGTGTTGGGTACACTGAAGCTTTCTTT. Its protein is CASSVGYTEAFF.

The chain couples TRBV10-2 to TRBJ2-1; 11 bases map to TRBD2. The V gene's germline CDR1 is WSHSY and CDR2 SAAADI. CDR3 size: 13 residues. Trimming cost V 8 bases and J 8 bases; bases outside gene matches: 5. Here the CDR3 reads CASGGLAVDEQFF. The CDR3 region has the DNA TGCGCCAGCGGGGGACTAGCGGTTGATGAGCAGTTCTTC.

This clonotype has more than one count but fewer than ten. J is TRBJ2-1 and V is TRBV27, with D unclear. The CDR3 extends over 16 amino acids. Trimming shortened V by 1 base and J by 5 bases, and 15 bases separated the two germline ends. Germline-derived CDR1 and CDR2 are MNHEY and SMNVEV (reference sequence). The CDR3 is CASSLYYPAKDNEQFF. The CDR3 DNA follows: TGTGCCAGCAGTTTATATTACCCAGCGAAAGACAATGAGCAGTTCTTC.

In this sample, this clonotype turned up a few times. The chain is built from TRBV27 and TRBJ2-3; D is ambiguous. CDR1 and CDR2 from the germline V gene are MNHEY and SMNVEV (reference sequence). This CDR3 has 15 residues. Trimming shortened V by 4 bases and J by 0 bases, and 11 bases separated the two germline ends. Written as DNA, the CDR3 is TGTGCCAGCAGTTCAGACACTTTCAGCACAGATACGCAGTATTTT. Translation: CASSSDTFSTDTQYF.

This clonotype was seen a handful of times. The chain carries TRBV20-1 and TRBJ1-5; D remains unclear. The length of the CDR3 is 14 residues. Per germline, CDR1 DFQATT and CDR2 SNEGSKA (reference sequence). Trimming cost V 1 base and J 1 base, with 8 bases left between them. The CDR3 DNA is TGCAGTGCTAGAGGCTTATCGAGCAATCAGCCCCAGCATTTT. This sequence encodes CSARGLSSNQPQHF.

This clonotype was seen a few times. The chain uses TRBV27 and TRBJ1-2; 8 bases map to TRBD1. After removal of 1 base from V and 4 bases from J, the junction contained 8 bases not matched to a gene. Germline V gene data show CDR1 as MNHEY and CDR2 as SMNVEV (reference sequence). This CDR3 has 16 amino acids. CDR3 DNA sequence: TGTGCCAGCAGTTTATTAGCGGGACAGGACCTCTATGGCTACACCTTC. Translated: CASSLLAGQDLYGYTF.

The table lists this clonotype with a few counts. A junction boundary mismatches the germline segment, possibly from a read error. The DNA of the CDR3 is TGCGCCAGCAGCGAAGATCACCAGAACACTGAAGCTTTCTTT. Translated: CASSEDHQNTEAFF. V usage is TRBV4-1 and J usage is TRBJ1-1; no definite D call. This CDR3 has 14 residues. The germline V gene encodes CDR1 MGHRA and CDR2 YSYEKL.

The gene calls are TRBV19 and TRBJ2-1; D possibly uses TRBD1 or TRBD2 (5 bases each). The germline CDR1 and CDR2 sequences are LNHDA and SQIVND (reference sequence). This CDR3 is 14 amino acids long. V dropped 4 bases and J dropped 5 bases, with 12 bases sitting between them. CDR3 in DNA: TGTGCCAGTAGTAAGTGGGACGGAGACAATGAGCAGTTCTTC. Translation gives CASSKWDGDNEQFF.

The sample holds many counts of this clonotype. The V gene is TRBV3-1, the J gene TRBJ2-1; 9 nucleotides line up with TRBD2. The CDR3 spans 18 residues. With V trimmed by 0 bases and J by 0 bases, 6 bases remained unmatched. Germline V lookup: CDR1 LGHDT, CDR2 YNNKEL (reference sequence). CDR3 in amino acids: CASSQEGLAPSSYNEQFF. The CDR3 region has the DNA TGTGCCAGCAGCCAAGAGGGACTAGCCCCGAGCTCCTACAATGAGCAGTTCTTC.

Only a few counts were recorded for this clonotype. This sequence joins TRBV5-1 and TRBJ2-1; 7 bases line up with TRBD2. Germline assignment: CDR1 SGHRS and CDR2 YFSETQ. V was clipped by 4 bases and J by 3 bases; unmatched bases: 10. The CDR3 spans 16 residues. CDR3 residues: CASSLKTSDVYNEQFF. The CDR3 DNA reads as TGCGCCAGCAGCCTCAAAACTAGCGACGTCTACAATGAGCAGTTCTTC. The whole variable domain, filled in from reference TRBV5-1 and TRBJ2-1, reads KAGVTQTPRYLIKTRGQQVTLSCSPISGHRSVSWYQQTPGQGLQFLFEYFSETQRNKGNFPGRFSGRQFSNSRSEMNVSTLELGDSALYLCASSLKTSDVYNEQFFGPGTRLTVL.

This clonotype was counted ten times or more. The CDR3: CASSDRPSQPQHF. The CDR3 DNA is TGTGCCAGCAGCGACAGGCCTAGTCAGCCCCAGCATTTT. V and J are TRBV2 and TRBJ1-5; a possible D gene is TRBD1 (6 bases). CDR3 length: 13 amino acids. The germline CDR1 and CDR2 sequences are SNHLY and FYNNEI. Deletions cut 6 bases from V and 6 bases from J, with 12 bases between.

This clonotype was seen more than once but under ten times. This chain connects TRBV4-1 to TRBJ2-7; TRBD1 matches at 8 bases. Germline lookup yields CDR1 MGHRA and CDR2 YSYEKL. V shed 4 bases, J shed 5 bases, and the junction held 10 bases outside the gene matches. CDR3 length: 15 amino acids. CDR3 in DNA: TGCGCCAGCAGCCCTCTGGACAGGGATCCTAACGAGCAGTACTTC. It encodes CASSPLDRDPNEQYF.

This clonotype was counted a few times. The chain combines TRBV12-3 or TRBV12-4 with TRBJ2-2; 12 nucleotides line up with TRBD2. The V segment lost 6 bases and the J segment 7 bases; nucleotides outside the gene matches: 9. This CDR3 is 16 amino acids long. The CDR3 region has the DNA TGTGCCAGCAGCCTAACCGGGACTAGCGGGCTCGGGGAGCTGTTTTTT. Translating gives CASSLTGTSGLGELFF.

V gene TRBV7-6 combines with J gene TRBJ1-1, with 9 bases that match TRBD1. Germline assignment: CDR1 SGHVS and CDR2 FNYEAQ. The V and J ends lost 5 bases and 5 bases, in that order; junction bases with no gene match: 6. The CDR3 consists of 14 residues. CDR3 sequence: CASSVQGAGTEAFF. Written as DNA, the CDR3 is TGTGCCAGCAGCGTACAGGGGGCTGGGACTGAAGCTTTCTTT.

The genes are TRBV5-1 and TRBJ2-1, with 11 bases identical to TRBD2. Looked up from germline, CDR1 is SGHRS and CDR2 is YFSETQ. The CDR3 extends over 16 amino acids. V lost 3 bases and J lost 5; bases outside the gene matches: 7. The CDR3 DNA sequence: TGCGCCAGCAGCTGGCTAGCGGGAGGAACGGACAATGAGCAGTTCTTC. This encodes CASSWLAGGTDNEQFF.

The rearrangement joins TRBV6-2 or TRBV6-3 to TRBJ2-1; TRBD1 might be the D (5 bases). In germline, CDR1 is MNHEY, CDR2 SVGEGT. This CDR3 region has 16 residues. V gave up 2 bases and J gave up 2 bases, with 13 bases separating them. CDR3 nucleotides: TGTGCCAGCAGTTACGTTCGGGTGGGGCCCTACAATGAGCAGTTCTTC. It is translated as CASSYVRVGPYNEQFF.

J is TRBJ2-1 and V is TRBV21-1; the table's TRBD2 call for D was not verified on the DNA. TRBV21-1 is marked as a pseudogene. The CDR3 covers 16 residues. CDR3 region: CASSHTGTNSYNEQFF. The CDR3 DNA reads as TGTGCCAGCAGCCATACCGGGACTAACTCCTACAATGAGCAGTTCTTC.